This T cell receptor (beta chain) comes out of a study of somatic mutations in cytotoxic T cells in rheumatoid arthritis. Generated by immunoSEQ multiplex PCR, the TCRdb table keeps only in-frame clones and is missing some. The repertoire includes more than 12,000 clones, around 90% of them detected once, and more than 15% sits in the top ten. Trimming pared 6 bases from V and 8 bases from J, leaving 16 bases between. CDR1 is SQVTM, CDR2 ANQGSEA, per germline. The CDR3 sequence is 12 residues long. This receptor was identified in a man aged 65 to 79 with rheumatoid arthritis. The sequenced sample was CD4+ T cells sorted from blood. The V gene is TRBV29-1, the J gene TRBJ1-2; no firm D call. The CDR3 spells CSVGNPAGGYTF. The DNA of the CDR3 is TGCAGCGTGGGGAATCCAGCGGGAGGCTACACCTTC.